The rows below give T cell receptor beta chains drawn from one sample of a study of blood T cell repertoires in COVID-19. Repertoires were generated with immunoSEQ multiplex PCR, while TCRdb's copy carries only in-frame clones and drops some. The sample has about 310,000 clones, about nine tenths seen once; the top ten hold less than 3.5%. The sequenced material came from peripheral blood. The receptors stem from a woman under 40 with COVID-19, enrolled during active disease. CDR3s include the opening cysteine and the closing phenylalanine or tryptophan. A D gene is named only where the DNA matches it firmly. Some rows have no size entry. The others give once, few or many, or a class for an expanded clone.

clone size,V gene,J gene,D gene,CDR3 DNA,CDR3 protein
NA,TRBV19,TRBJ1-1,NA,TGTGCCAGTAGTATAGTAGGGGGACGAGGCACTGAAGCTTTCTTT,CASSIVGGRGTEAFF
once,TRBV4-1,TRBJ2-1,NA,TGCGCCAGCAGCCAAGAGGGGAGTCGGCAGTTCTTC,CASSQEGSRQFF
NA,TRBV5-1,TRBJ2-5,TRBD2,TGCGCCAGCAGCCCCGGTCCAGCGGGAGGAGAGACCCAGTACTTC,CASSPGPAGGETQYF
NA,TRBV27,TRBJ1-5,TRBD1,TGTGCCAGCAGTTCCGACAGGGGGCACCAGCCCCAGCATTTT,CASSSDRGHQPQHF
NA,TRBV5-1,TRBJ1-2,NA,TGCGCCAGCAGCTTGGCCTTGTATGAGGATGGCTACACCTTC,CASSLALYEDGYTF
NA,TRBV2,TRBJ1-2,NA,TGTGCCAGCCCCTTTGAGAGGGAGGACTATGGCTACACCTTC,CASPFEREDYGYTF
NA,TRBV5-5,TRBJ1-1,NA,TGTGCCAGCAGCCCGCCGGGGGGCACTGAAGCTTTCTTT,CASSPPGGTEAFF
NA,TRBV4-2,TRBJ2-7,NA,TGTGCCAGCAGCCAATTCAGATTTCGCGAGCAGTACTTC,CASSQFRFREQYF
NA,TRBV5-1,TRBJ1-3,TRBD1,TGCGCCAGCAGGGGACAGGATCTACCTGGAGACACCATATATTTT,CASRGQDLPGDTIYF
NA,TRBV7-2,TRBJ2-4,TRBD1,TGTGCCAGCAGCTTAGTTGGACAGGGTACCATGAGAAACATTCAGTACTTC,CASSLVGQGTMRNIQYF
NA,TRBV15,TRBJ1-1,TRBD1,TGTGCCACCAGAGTCATAACAGGGGGACAGGGTGAAGCTTTCTTT,CATRVITGGQGEAFF
NA,TRBV7-2,TRBJ2-2,TRBD2,TGTGCCAGCAGCTTGACTAGCGGGAGGGCCGGGGAGCTGTTTTTT,CASSLTSGRAGELFF
NA,TRBV19,TRBJ2-7,NA,TGTGCCAGTAGCACCTACGAGCAGTACTTC,CASSTYEQYF
once,TRBV5-5,TRBJ1-4,NA,TGTGCCAGCAGCTCGAACAGGGACGGCGAAAAACTGTTTTTT,CASSSNRDGEKLFF
NA,TRBV11-2,TRBJ1-4,NA,TGTGCCAGCAGCTCTACGGGGATCCCTGGCGAAAAACTGTTTTTT,CASSSTGIPGEKLFF
NA,TRBV29-1,TRBJ2-7,NA,TGCAGCGTTTCGGGGTCTCGGGAGCAGTACTTC,CSVSGSREQYF
once,TRBV19,TRBJ1-1,NA,TGTGCCAGTAGCCCAACCTCAGAGAACACTGAAGCTTTCTTT,CASSPTSENTEAFF
NA,TRBV10-3,TRBJ2-5,TRBD1,TGTGCCATCAGTGAACCCGACAGGGGGCGCGGGGAGACCCAGTACTTC,CAISEPDRGRGETQYF
few,TRBV7-9,TRBJ2-2,NA,TGTGCCAGCAGCCTCGGACGAGGAGGCGGGGAGCTGTTTTTT,CASSLGRGGGELFF
NA,TRBV5-1,TRBJ2-2,NA,TGCGCCAGCAGCTTCCAGCGGAACACCGGGGAGCTGTTTTTT,CASSFQRNTGELFF
NA,TRBV5-1,TRBJ2-1,TRBD1,TGCGCCAGCAGCCTCTCCGGACAGGGAGGTAGGGAGCAGTTCTTC,CASSLSGQGGREQFF
NA,TRBV11-2,TRBJ2-7,NA,TGTGCCAGCAGCTTACTAACTAGCTCCTACGAGCAGTACTTC,CASSLLTSSYEQYF
NA,TRBV18,TRBJ2-2,TRBD1,TGTGCCAGCTCACCGCAGACAGGGCTCACCGGGGAGCTGTTTTTT,CASSPQTGLTGELFF
NA,TRBV4-1,TRBJ2-7,NA,TGCGCCAGCAGCCTGAACCGGGACAACTACGAGCAGTACTTC,CASSLNRDNYEQYF
once,TRBV4-1,TRBJ1-3,TRBD1,TGCGCCAGCAGCCAAGAGGGGACAGCTGGAAACACCATATATTTT,CASSQEGTAGNTIYF
NA,TRBV7-3,TRBJ2-1,TRBD2,TGTGCCAGCAGCTCCCCCCTGGGTAGCGGGACCAATGAGCAGTTCTTC,CASSSPLGSGTNEQFF
NA,TRBV6-2/TRBV6-3,TRBJ1-6,NA,TGTGCCAGCAGTTACTCGTGGCGGGGAGATTCACCCCTCCACTTT,CASSYSWRGDSPLHF
NA,TRBV29-1,TRBJ2-1,TRBD1,TGCAGCGCTAGACAGGGGGATTACAATGAGCAGTTCTTC,CSARQGDYNEQFF
NA,TRBV5-1,TRBJ2-6,NA,TGCGCCAGCAGCCTCGGACAGTCCTCTGGGGCCAACGTCCTGACTTTC,CASSLGQSSGANVLTF
once,TRBV12-1,TRBJ1-3,NA,TGTGCCAGCAGCTTTTCTAGCGGGGGCTCTGGAAACACCATATATTTT,CASSFSSGGSGNTIYF
NA,TRBV11-2,TRBJ1-1,NA,TGTGCCAGCAGCTTATCCAGGGAAGCTTTCTTT,CASSLSREAFF
NA,TRBV30,TRBJ2-1,TRBD2,TGTGCCTGGAGTGGTTGGCTAGCGGGGCTTAGCTCCTACAATGAGCAGTTCTTC,CAWSGWLAGLSSYNEQFF
once,TRBV25-1,TRBJ2-5,TRBD2,TGTGCCAGCCGGACTAGCGGGACCGAGACCCAGTACTTC,CASRTSGTETQYF
NA,TRBV7-2,TRBJ1-5,TRBD1,TGTGCCAGCAGCTTAGGGCAGGGGGCAGGACAGCCCCAGCATTTT,CASSLGQGAGQPQHF
NA,TRBV2,TRBJ1-2,TRBD1,TGTGCCAGCAGTGAGTCGACAGGGGACTATGGCTACACCTTC,CASSESTGDYGYTF
NA,TRBV6-5,TRBJ2-1,NA,TGTGCCAGCAGTTACCTCGCAGGCCCCGGAGAGCAGTTCTTC,CASSYLAGPGEQFF
NA,TRBV5-1,TRBJ2-7,NA,TGCGCCAGCAGCTTGAGCCCCGGTTACGAGCAGTACTTC,CASSLSPGYEQYF
NA,TRBV3-1/TRBV3-2,TRBJ1-2,NA,TGTGCCAGCAGCCAAGAGCAGGGTAACTATGGCTACACCTTC,CASSQEQGNYGYTF
NA,TRBV19,TRBJ2-1,NA,TGTGCCAGTAGGACCGGGACTGCCGCTAATGAGCAGTTCTTC,CASRTGTAANEQFF
NA,TRBV27,TRBJ2-7,NA,TGTGCCAGCAGCCGAATTGGGGTAGGAGCGGTCTACGAGCAGTACTTC,CASSRIGVGAVYEQYF
once,TRBV5-1,TRBJ2-7,TRBD1,TGCGCCAGTCGCAGACAGGGAGTCTACGAGCAGTACTTC,CASRRQGVYEQYF
NA,TRBV19,TRBJ2-1,TRBD2,TGTGCCAGTAGTCAAGGTGGACTAGCGGGAAATGAGCAGTTCTTC,CASSQGGLAGNEQFF
NA,TRBV29-1,TRBJ1-4,NA,TGCAGCGTTGCTAGCGCTAATGAAAAACTGTTTTTT,CSVASANEKLFF
NA,TRBV4-1,TRBJ2-3,TRBD1,TGCGCCAGCAGCCTCGGCACAGGGGGTAGAGATACGCAGTATTTT,CASSLGTGGRDTQYF
NA,TRBV5-1,TRBJ2-3,TRBD2,TGCGCCAGCAGCCCAAACTTTAGCGGGAGTAAGGCAGATACGCAGTATTTT,CASSPNFSGSKADTQYF
few,TRBV28,TRBJ1-6,NA,TGTGCCAGCAGGCATAGCTCGGGACAAAAAAATTCACCCCTCCACTTT,CASRHSSGQKNSPLHF
NA,TRBV27,TRBJ2-7,NA,TGTGCCAGCAGTTTTGCAGGGGAATACGAGCAGTACTTC,CASSFAGEYEQYF
once,TRBV18,TRBJ1-2,NA,TGTGCCAGCTCACGGGCCAGGGGAAATAACTATGGCTACACCTTC,CASSRARGNNYGYTF
NA,TRBV11-1,TRBJ2-2,NA,TGTGCCAGCAGCGCCTCGGGACAGAACACCGGGGAGCTGTTTTTT,CASSASGQNTGELFF
once,TRBV2,TRBJ1-5,NA,TGTGCCAGCAGTTTACTGGGGGGAAATCAGCCCCAGCATTTT,CASSLLGGNQPQHF
NA,TRBV6-5,TRBJ1-2,NA,TGTGCCAGCAGTTCAGGGACAATATCGGGCTACACCTTC,CASSSGTISGYTF
NA,TRBV29-1,TRBJ1-1,TRBD1,TGCAGCGCGACCGCCGGGACAGAGAACACTGAAGCTTTCTTT,CSATAGTENTEAFF
NA,TRBV27,TRBJ1-2,NA,TGTGCCAGCAGTTTCGCAGGGGCCAACTATGGCTACACCTTC,CASSFAGANYGYTF